What follows are 9 T cell receptor beta chains derived from one specimen sequenced in a study of T cell responses to AZD1222 COVID-19 vaccine. Sequencing was performed with immunoSEQ multiplex PCR; in TCRdb, only in-frame clones are kept and a portion is missing. The table shows 150,000 or so clones, with more than 75% occurring only once. The input for sequencing was peripheral blood, taken on day 0 of AZD1222 vaccination. The origin of the receptors is an adult in good health.

The genes are TRBV5-1 and TRBJ1-1, with D possibly being TRBD1 (5 bases). V lost 2 bases and J 6 bases, leaving 17 bases between the germline ends. This CDR3 has 15 amino acids. Germline values: CDR1 SGHRS, CDR2 YFSETQ. In nucleotides, the CDR3 is TGCGCCAGCAGCTTTAACCCAGGTGACAGCGCTGAAGCTTTCTTT. Protein sequence: CASSFNPGDSAEAFF.

This clone was counted once. This sequence joins TRBV15 and TRBJ2-3; D not resolved. This CDR3 comprises 15 residues. Trimming cost V 2 bases and J 3 bases, with 12 bases left between them. Germline V gives CDR1 LNHNV, CDR2 YYDKDF (reference sequence). The CDR3 is CATSRLPSSTDTQYF. Here the CDR3 DNA reads TGTGCCACCAGCAGATTGCCCTCGAGTACAGATACGCAGTATTTT.

The chain links TRBV3-1 (or the pseudogene TRBV3-2) to TRBJ1-2, with D possibly being TRBD1 (6 bases). Germline V lookup: CDR1 LGHDT, CDR2 YNNKEL (reference sequence). Trimming shortened V by 0 bases and J by 6 bases, and 14 bases separated the two germline ends. The CDR3 extends over 15 amino acids. In nucleotides, the CDR3 is TGTGCCAGCAGCCAAGATTACAGGGCAGTCGATGGCTACACCTTC. The encoded protein is CASSQDYRAVDGYTF.

To note about this clone: Additional DNA sequences in this sample encode the identical CDR3. The J gene is TRBJ2-2, the V gene TRBV18; D unresolved. Trimming cost V 3 bases and J 4 bases, with 3 bases left between them. Germline loops: CDR1 KGHSH, CDR2 LQKENI. The CDR3 covers 12 residues. The CDR3 is CASSPRTGELFF. CDR3 nucleotide sequence: TGTGCCAGCTCACCCCGCACCGGGGAGCTGTTTTTT.

The rearrangement joins TRBV9 to TRBJ2-1; tentatively, D is TRBD1 or TRBD2 (6 bases each). V lost 0 bases and J 1 base, leaving 14 bases between the germline ends. The CDR3 consists of 17 residues. Germline CDR1 SGDLS, CDR2 YYNGEE. DNA for the CDR3: TGTGCCAGCAGCGTAGTTGGGGGGCGCCTTTCCTACAATGAGCAGTTCTTC. Protein sequence: CASSVVGGRLSYNEQFF.

This clone was seen just once. The chain joins TRBV3-1 (or the pseudogene TRBV3-2) to TRBJ1-4, with no clear D. The V end was cut by 5 bases, the J end by 4 bases, with 14 bases between. Germline CDR1 LGHDT, CDR2 YNNKEL (reference sequence). The CDR3 has 15 amino acids. The CDR3 nucleotides read TGTGCCAGCAGCACCAGACGGGGAGTTAATGAAAAACTGTTTTTT. This sequence encodes CASSTRRGVNEKLFF.

The J gene is TRBJ2-1, the V gene TRBV7-9; no firm D call. V lost 5 bases, J lost 2 bases, and 13 bases lay in between. The CDR3 length is 15 residues. Germline CDR1 and CDR2: SEHNR and FQNEAQ (reference sequence). The CDR3 spells CASSPHQRTYNEQFF. Written as DNA, the CDR3 is TGTGCCAGCAGCCCACACCAACGGACCTACAATGAGCAGTTCTTC.

The chain links TRBV6-1 to TRBJ2-7, with 10 bases aligning to TRBD1. The CDR3 is 14 amino acids. Trimming at V came to 6 bases and at J to 3 bases, leaving 5 bases not matched to a gene. The V gene's germline CDR1 is MNHNS and CDR2 SASEGT. CDR3 region: CASSGDRGNYEQYF. CDR3 in DNA: TGTGCCAGCAGCGGGGACAGGGGAAACTACGAGCAGTACTTC.

The table lists this clone with a count of one. The chain links TRBV5-4 to TRBJ2-7; D tentatively fits TRBD1 or TRBD2 (6 bases each). The CDR3 has 14 residues. Germline CDR1 reads SGHNT; CDR2 reads YYREEE (reference sequence). The germline V and J ends were trimmed by 0 bases and 6 bases, with 13 bases remaining between them. The CDR3 nucleotides are TGTGCCAGCAGCTTGGACCCACGGGGGCGCGAGCAGTACTTC. This translates into CASSLDPRGREQYF.